This T cell receptor (beta chain) was sequenced in a study of monozygotic twins with inflammatory bowel disease. The length of the CDR3 is 15 residues. The germline V gene encodes CDR1 MNHEY and CDR2 SVGEGT. Generation of cDNA took place in eight separate reactions per sample. The template-switching step introduced UMIs that carried a 6-nucleotide sample barcode. From the 5' RACE reads, TCRdb lists one entry per CDR3 protein and no DNA. This sample's table has about 330,000 distinct CDR3 sequences. This chain joins TRBV6-2 or TRBV6-3 and TRBJ2-7; TCRdb indicates TRBD2, and absent DNA this call remains unverified. Material for sequencing was blood. This clonotype was sampled from a human donor with ulcerative colitis or Crohn's disease, or a healthy co-twin of an affected twin (not recorded which). CDR3 loop: CAAQEPASGGGEQYF.